The rows below give T cell receptor beta chains drawn from one sample of a study of cytomegalovirus exposure and HLA in healthy donors. TCRdb keeps only in-frame clones here, not all; method: immunoSEQ multiplex PCR. The sample carries hundreds of thousands of clones, 75% to 80% recorded once. The sample consisted of PBMCs. Receptors were obtained from a male donor in good health and CMV-seronegative. Both conserved end residues are part of each CDR3. A D gene is named only where the DNA matches it firmly. Expanded clones get a size class; other rows say once, few or many, or leave the size out.

cdr3_length	clone_size	v_call	j_call	d_call	cdr3_nt	cdr3_aa
12	few	TRBV30	TRBJ1-2	-	TGTGCCTGGAGTGGAGGGCGTTATGGCTACACCTTC	CAWSGGRYGYTF
14	-	TRBV27	TRBJ1-4	TRBD1	TGTGCCAGCCACCGACAGGGGGCGGGAGAAAAACTGTTTTTT	CASHRQGAGEKLFF
15	-	TRBV9	TRBJ2-1	TRBD2	TGTGCCAGCACCCCTAGCGGGAGGGCCGGTTTAGAGCAGTTCTTC	CASTPSGRAGLEQFF
14	few	TRBV6-6	TRBJ1-4	-	TGTGCCAGCAGTCCCAGGGGTTTTGAGGAAAAACTGTTTTTT	CASSPRGFEEKLFF
17	-	TRBV5-6	TRBJ2-7	TRBD2	TGTGCCAGCAGCTTGGAGATGGGGAAGCGGGGGTTCCACGAGCAGTACTTC	CASSLEMGKRGFHEQYF
14	few	TRBV6-4	TRBJ2-3	TRBD2	TGTGCCAGCAGTGTGTCGGGAGGGACAGATACGCAGTATTTT	CASSVSGGTDTQYF
12	-	TRBV6-9	TRBJ1-2	TRBD1	TGTGCCAGCAGGCCAGGGGGCGATGGCTACACCTTC	CASRPGGDGYTF
15	-	TRBV6-1	TRBJ1-1	TRBD1	TGTGCCAGCAGCCGCGCGGGGACAGCGAACACTGAAGCTTTCTTT	CASSRAGTANTEAFF
17	-	TRBV19	TRBJ2-7	TRBD1	TGTGCCAGTAGTGCCACATTATGGGACAGGGGGATCTACGAGCAGTACTTC	CASSATLWDRGIYEQYF
13	-	TRBV29-1	TRBJ2-5	-	TGCAGCGTTGAAGGGGCCCAACAAGAGACCCAGTACTTC	CSVEGAQQETQYF
17	-	TRBV10-3	TRBJ1-3	-	TGTGCCATCAGGGATCCGGGACTCCAAGACTCTGGAAACACCATATATTTT	CAIRDPGLQDSGNTIYF
14	-	TRBV5-6	TRBJ1-5	TRBD1	TGTGCCAGCAGCCAGGACAGGGACGATCAGCCCCAGCATTTT	CASSQDRDDQPQHF
14	-	TRBV29-1	TRBJ2-7	TRBD1	TGCAGCGCCACCCCTATCCAGACAGGGGGGGAGCAGTACTTC	CSATPIQTGGEQYF
19	-	TRBV7-9	TRBJ2-2	-	TGTGCCAGCCCCCCCTCTCGGGGGGCTCGGCCTACGAACACCGGGGAGCTGTTTTTT	CASPPSRGARPTNTGELFF
13	few	TRBV19	TRBJ2-7	-	TGTGCCAGTAGTATCACCACTACCTACGAGCAGTACTTC	CASSITTTYEQYF
16	-	TRBV4-3	TRBJ2-3	TRBD2	TGCGCCAGCAGCCAACAGAGCGGGGTTAGCACAGATACGCAGTATTTT	CASSQQSGVSTDTQYF
14	-	TRBV27	TRBJ2-7	TRBD1	TGTGCCAGTTCGGGACAGGGGGCCTCCTACGAGCAGTACTTC	CASSGQGASYEQYF
18	once	TRBV9	TRBJ2-4	TRBD2	TGTGCCAGCAGCCCGGGGCTAGCGGGGGGCGAGGCCAAAAACATTCAGTACTTC	CASSPGLAGGEAKNIQYF
14	-	TRBV18	TRBJ1-1	-	TGTGCCAGCTCACCCTTAACACCTAACACTGAAGCTTTCTTT	CASSPLTPNTEAFF
13	-	TRBV7-8	TRBJ2-1	-	TGTGCCAGCATCACCACAGGGCTGGATGAGCAGTTCTTC	CASITTGLDEQFF
13	-	TRBV7-9	TRBJ2-1	-	TGTGCCAGCAGTTGGCTAGTTTACAATGAGCAGTTCTTC	CASSWLVYNEQFF
15	-	TRBV2	TRBJ1-3	-	TGTGCCAGCACCGTCTCCGGGACACCAGGAAACACCATATATTTT	CASTVSGTPGNTIYF
13	-	TRBV6-1	TRBJ2-4	-	TGTGCCAGCAGTGAGGGCCAGAGAAACATTCAGTACTTC	CASSEGQRNIQYF
16	few	TRBV13	TRBJ2-1	-	TGTGCCAGCAGCCCGGGCGTGGCGGGGGCTAGCGATGAGCAGTTCTTC	CASSPGVAGASDEQFF
18	-	TRBV9	TRBJ2-6	TRBD1	TGTGCCAGCAGCTTCCCGACAGGGGGCGCCCCGGGGGCCAACGTCCTGACTTTC	CASSFPTGGAPGANVLTF
18	-	TRBV27	TRBJ2-7	TRBD1	TGTGCCAGCAGTGGAAAACTAGACTCTCGGGACAGGGCCCACGAGCAGTACTTC	CASSGKLDSRDRAHEQYF
11	-	TRBV30	TRBJ2-1	TRBD1	TGTGCCTGGGACCAGGGGGATGAGCAGTTCTTC	CAWDQGDEQFF
21	-	TRBV7-2	TRBJ2-2	-	TGTGCCAGCAGCTTAGCCGGGCGAACCTTACGCAGGACAGTTAACACCGGGGAGCTGTTTTTT	CASSLAGRTLRRTVNTGELFF
14	-	TRBV6-4	TRBJ2-2	TRBD1	TGTGCCAGCAGGACAGGGCCGAACACCGGGGAGCTGTTTTTT	CASRTGPNTGELFF
14	-	TRBV27	TRBJ2-7	TRBD1	TGTGCCAGCAGTCCCACCGACAGGGGGTACGAGCAGTACTTC	CASSPTDRGYEQYF
12	-	TRBV9	TRBJ1-1	-	TGTGCCAGCAGCTCGGGGGGCACTGAAGCTTTCTTT	CASSSGGTEAFF
15	-	TRBV5-1	TRBJ1-1	-	TGCGCCAGCAGCCCAGGTGGGGGGGAGGGAACTGAAGCTTTCTTT	CASSPGGGEGTEAFF
17	-	TRBV5-1	TRBJ2-5	TRBD2	TGCGCCAGCAGCGGGGGACTAGGAGGGGAGTACCAAGAGACCCAGTACTTC	CASSGGLGGEYQETQYF
15	-	TRBV7-9	TRBJ2-5	TRBD1	TGTTCCAGCAGCTTTACAGGGGTATTAAGAGAGACCCAGTACTTC	CSSSFTGVLRETQYF
14	-	TRBV19	TRBJ2-2	-	TGTGCCAGTAGTATAGATCGAGGGTCCGGGGAGCTGTTTTTT	CASSIDRGSGELFF
15	-	TRBV7-2	TRBJ2-3	TRBD1	TGTGCCAGCAGCCCCCGGGACAGGGATACAGATACGCAGTATTTT	CASSPRDRDTDTQYF
15	-	TRBV6-5	TRBJ2-7	TRBD1	TGTGCCAGCAGTCACCCACAGACAGGGCTCTACGAGCAGTACTTC	CASSHPQTGLYEQYF
14	-	TRBV7-9	TRBJ1-5	-	TGTGCCAGCAGCTTATCCCGGGACAATCAGCCCCAGCATTTT	CASSLSRDNQPQHF
13	-	TRBV7-6	TRBJ1-1	-	TGTGCCAGCAGCCAAACAGGGAACACTGAAGCTTTCTTT	CASSQTGNTEAFF
18	-	TRBV28	TRBJ1-5	-	TGTGCCAGCAGAACAAGCCTCCGGGATAAATATAGCAATCAGCCCCAGCATTTT	CASRTSLRDKYSNQPQHF
14	few	TRBV5-4	TRBJ1-2	TRBD1	TGTGCCAGCAGAACGGGGGGACAGGACCTTGGCTACACCTTC	CASRTGGQDLGYTF
13	-	TRBV28	TRBJ1-5	TRBD1	TGTGCCAGCAGCTACAGGGGCGGGCAGCCCCAGCATTTT	CASSYRGGQPQHF
13	once	TRBV2	TRBJ2-7	TRBD2	TGTGCCAGCAGAGCGGGGGGTCCGGGAGAGCAGTACTTC	CASRAGGPGEQYF
16	-	TRBV11-1	TRBJ2-3	TRBD1	TGTGCCAGCAGCTCTGACAGGGCCTTAAGCACAGATACGCAGTATTTT	CASSSDRALSTDTQYF